This T cell receptor (beta chain) was documented in a study of cytomegalovirus exposure and HLA in healthy donors (dated by TCRdb to about 2017). About the investigation overall: According to an earlier analysis of several hundred of the donors, 150 million to 200 million T cells yielded 100 million or so unique TCR beta sequences and more than 250 Gb of sequence data. An early release covering over 500 HLA-typed donors comprised 300 to 350 gigabases of sequencing data and tens of millions of unique TCR sequences. Of the 350 to 450 genotyped donors, less than 90% were placed in the genetic ancestry cluster associated with self-reported Caucasian donors. The study was designed to test whether signatures of past pathogen exposure could be identified by cataloging public T cell receptors. The study used immunosequencing to profile the T cell repertoires of 670 or so subjects and linked those repertoires to cytomegalovirus serostatus. Along with the approximately 700-subject first cohort, a separate validation cohort of over 90 different subjects was used. The study combined high-throughput TCR immunosequencing, statistical association of individual TCRs with disease status, and machine learning to predict cytomegalovirus infection status. In a later analysis, previously published TCR beta repertoires from some 640 donors were re-analyzed and high-resolution HLA genotyping was added so that TCR occurrence patterns could be studied. In the later analysis, no new phenotypic data were used to find candidate immune exposures; instead, reliance was placed on TCR beta sequences and their occurrence across donors. In an earlier analysis of 587 of the donors, high-throughput TCR beta sequencing was used to judge whether each TCR beta V gene segment behaved as functional or pseudogenic. Donor age, sex, ethnicity and CMV serostatus were compiled together with the repertoire data. Genome-wide SNP genotypes for about three fifths of the roughly 670 donors were used in a later genetic analysis, which treated that subset as a discovery cohort. All discovery cohort repertoires had been generated on a single sequencing platform. HLA typing included class I and class II loci at four-digit resolution. The number of typed donors differed by locus: 629-630 for A, B, C, DRB1 and DQB1; approximately 520 for DQA1; 606 for DPA1; and some 430 for DPB1. Four or five DR-DQ haplotypes were handled as single units for association and clustering because linkage in the cohort was strong. Among under 450 genotyped donors of the cohort, an average of approximately 240,000 unique TCR beta nucleotide sequences were sequenced per donor, roughly 20% of them non-productive.

About this clone: Its cognate antigen has yet to be identified. Base qualities are not at hand, and no much larger clone is one base apart.

The research as a whole found: A later analysis found that TCR association rates varied across HLA loci, with DRB1 alleles showing the most associated TCRs and HLA-C alleles the fewest. In an earlier analysis of roughly 500 of the donors, most TCR beta V segments appeared in productive rearrangements about 87% or about 30% of the time, broadly matching IMGT annotations. Presence/absence analyses assumed roughly uniform sequencing depth across donors, an assumption that may not hold. In a later analysis, HLA-associated TCR beta chains were found to be more clonally expanded and to have lower generation probabilities than equally common non-associated chains. This cohort had only TCR beta chains sequenced, and the lack of alpha or paired-chain data limited which features could be detected. Several of the top co-occurrence clusters appeared to be linked to parvovirus B19, influenza, CMV and Epstein-Barr virus, according to a later analysis. A later analysis associated 17,000 or so TCR beta sequences with specific HLA alleles at a false discovery rate of 0.05. The only immune exposure information available for the cohort was CMV serostatus. Correlated functional status among segregating V segments might reflect linkage disequilibrium, but an unknown experimental factor could not be ruled out. A further reported finding was that TCR beta sequences accurately predicted the HLA-A and HLA-B alleles for most subjects in the first cohort. Some IMGT-functional V segments, including TRBV6-2 and TRBV6-3, could not be told apart with the 87-base-pair reads, so those segments were excluded. The earlier analysis of 587 of the donors excluded 15 to 20 rarely observed V segments, including chromosome 9 orphons, because counts were too low. Three of the identified cytomegalovirus-associated TCR beta chains were confirmed in vitro to be specific for cytomegalovirus antigens. Because HLA typing was unavailable for some donors at each locus, only the typed subset was used in association tests. Across donors, most TCR sequences were observed very rarely, whereas some public TCRs were present in many individuals. Compared with the approximately 600-donor mean, donors in an Asian-associated ancestry cluster had fewer N-insertions in productive TCRs, according to a later genetic analysis. The authors suggested that the approach could potentially be extended to other disease states and immunological phenotypes. An association between a missense DCLRE1C variant and V-gene and J-gene trimming of TCR beta chains was found in a later genetic analysis and replicated in an independent cohort. Most CMV-associated TCR beta chains appeared to be HLA-restricted in a later analysis, and the HLA associations seemed to be driven largely by CMV exposure. Strong co-occurrence of HLA alleles, especially DR and DQ, made assigning TCR associations to individual alleles difficult. A cluster of highly shared sequence variants was judged likely to represent a technical artifact of the sequencing pipeline. The study listed around 160 TCR beta chains as associated with cytomegalovirus. Cytomegalovirus status was reported to be diagnosed by the classifier with high specificity and sensitivity in both the original and validation cohorts.

Measured from the cysteine to the phenylalanine, the CDR3 is 14 residues long. The kept DNA is CDR3 alone, 42 bases in frame from the first base. For this chain, trimming is 6 bases at the V end and 10 bases at the J end, and the number of junction bases without a gene match is 6. Reading the germline V gene gives CDR1 SNHLY and CDR2 FYNNEI. The cohort was made up of several hundred healthy bone marrow donors. All cohort members were sampled while nominally healthy, although unrecorded immune exposures were likely present. The donor was CMV seropositive and belonged to the group of 250 to 300 seropositive cohort members. A peripheral blood sample was provided by each donor, and peripheral blood mononuclear cells were used for TCR beta sequencing. The Qiagen DNeasy Blood Extraction Kit was used to extract genomic DNA from the blood cell samples. Libraries came from the immunoSEQ multiplex PCR assay. A mixture of 60 forward primers for TCR Vbeta segments and 13 reverse primers for TCR Jbeta segments was used in the multiplex PCR. Amplification of the CDR3 region of rearranged TCR beta genes was performed with a multiplex PCR assay on genomic DNA. Amplified TCR beta libraries were sequenced as 87-base-pair reads on the Illumina HiSeq System. The paper's processing steps were these. Across the 600 to 700 repertoires, a later analysis counted roughly 84 million unique TCR beta chains, approximately 10 million of which were shared by at least two donors. To remove PCR and sequencing errors, raw reads were error-corrected and collapsed into unique sequences using a nearest-neighbor algorithm that merged closely related sequences. CDR3 sequences were aligned to IMGT reference sequences to assign V, D and J gene segments. For a sequence to be retained, a match of at least six nucleotides was required to both a V gene segment and a J gene segment. Rearrangements were called productive when the CDR3 lacked stop codons and stayed in frame with V and J; all others were non-productive. Following IMGT convention, CDR3 was defined as the stretch from the second conserved V-encoded cysteine to the conserved J-encoded phenylalanine. The earlier analysis of some 540 of the donors excluded any sequence lacking an unambiguous match to a single V gene segment. In an earlier analysis of about 590 of the donors, a V segment was called functional when productive rearrangements were above 56.7%, and segregating when the standard deviation between donors exceeded 5%. A statistical classification framework was developed to diagnose cytomegalovirus status using the catalog of TCR beta chain sequences. V and J gene assignment, in a later analysis, came from comparing TCR nucleotide sequences with IMGT/GENE-DB human TR gene sequences. Using the TCRdist pipeline, a later analysis assigned CDR3 sequences along with most-parsimonious VDJ recombination scenarios. In a later analysis, each TCR beta chain was defined by its CDR3 amino acid sequence together with its V-gene family, and reads lacking a unique V-gene family were excluded. In a later analysis, several hundred highly shared, low-generation-probability nucleotide sequences were removed to address suspected cross-contamination and a sequencing artifact. In a later analysis, a clonal expansion index for each public chain was calculated from normalized within-repertoire ranks of inferred template counts. In a later analysis, generation probabilities were computed with a VDJ recombination model fitted to out-of-frame rearrangements, and the resulting probabilities were checked against IGoR. In a later analysis, hypergeometric tests were used to score TCR-TCR, TCR-HLA and TCR-CMV co-occurrence, with a repertoire-size bias correction applied to TCR pairs. In a later analysis, false discovery rates were estimated by permuting HLA or CMV assignments 20 times. In a later analysis, co-occurring TCRs were grouped using DBSCAN, with TCRdist sequence similarity added in when clustering inside HLA-allele-positive subsets. Co-occurrence clustering excluded repertoires with fewer than 30,000 or more than 120,000 public chains, plus five with anomalous nucleotide sharing. Drawn from immuneACCESS, this table holds only the in-frame rearrangements with V and J called that TCRdb kept. Clones are partly lost; checked studies trace under half to an unresolved V gene and leave the rest unexplained. V and J calls and clone size come straight from that table; D and trimming were deduced from the DNA. Counted in this sample were some 250,000 clones; roughly 80% of them appeared once. Clones ranked in the top ten supply 5% to 6% of the sample.

The TCR was taken from a woman between 40 and 55 years old in good health and CMV-seropositive. The sequence joins TRBV2 to TRBJ1-6, with 10 junctional bases fitting TRBD1. Sequencing was carried out using PBMCs. The DNA sequence is TGTGCCAGCAGGACAGGGGGCGCCGCGTCACCCCTCCACTTT. It encodes CASRTGGAASPLHF.